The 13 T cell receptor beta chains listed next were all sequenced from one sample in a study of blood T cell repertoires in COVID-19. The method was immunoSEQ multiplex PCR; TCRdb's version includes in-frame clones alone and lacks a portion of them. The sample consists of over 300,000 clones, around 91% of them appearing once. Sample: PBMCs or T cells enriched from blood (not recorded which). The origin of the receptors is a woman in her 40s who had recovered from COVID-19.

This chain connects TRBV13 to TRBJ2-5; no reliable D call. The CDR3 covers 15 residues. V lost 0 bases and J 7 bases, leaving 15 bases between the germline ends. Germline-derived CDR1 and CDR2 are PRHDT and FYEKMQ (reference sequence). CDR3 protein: CASSLGSLDRGTQYF. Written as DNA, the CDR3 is TGTGCCAGCAGCTTAGGTAGTCTAGATCGAGGGACCCAGTACTTC.

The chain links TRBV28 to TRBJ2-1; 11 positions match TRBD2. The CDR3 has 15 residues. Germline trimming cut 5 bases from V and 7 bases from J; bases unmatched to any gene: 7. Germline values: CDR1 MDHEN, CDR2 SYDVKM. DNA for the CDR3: TGTGCCAGCAGTAAGACTAGCGGGATTAGGAATGAGCAGTTCTTC. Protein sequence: CASSKTSGIRNEQFF.

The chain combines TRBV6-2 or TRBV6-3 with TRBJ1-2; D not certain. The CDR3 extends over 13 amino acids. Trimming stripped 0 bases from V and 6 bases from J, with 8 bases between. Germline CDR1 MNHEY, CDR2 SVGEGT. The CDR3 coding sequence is TGTGCCAGCAGTTACTCGGCTGCTGATGGCTACACCTTC. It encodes CASSYSAADGYTF.

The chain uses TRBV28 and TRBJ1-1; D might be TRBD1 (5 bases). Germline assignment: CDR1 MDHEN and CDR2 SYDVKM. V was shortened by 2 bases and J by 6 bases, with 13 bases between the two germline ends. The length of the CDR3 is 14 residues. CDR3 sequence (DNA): TGTGCCAGCAGTTTACGTCAGGGAAAGGCTGAAGCTTTCTTT. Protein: CASSLRQGKAEAFF.

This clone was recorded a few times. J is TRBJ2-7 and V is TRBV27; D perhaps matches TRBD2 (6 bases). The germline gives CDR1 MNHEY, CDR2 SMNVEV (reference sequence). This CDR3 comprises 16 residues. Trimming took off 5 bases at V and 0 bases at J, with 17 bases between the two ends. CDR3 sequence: CASSPPGTGASYEQYF. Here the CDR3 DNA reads TGTGCCAGCAGTCCGCCGGGGACGGGAGCCTCCTACGAGCAGTACTTC.

CDR3 sequence (DNA): TGTGCCAGCAGCCCACTGGGACTAGCGGGGGAGACCCAGTACTTC. It encodes CASSPLGLAGETQYF. The chain recombines TRBV4-2 with TRBJ2-5; TRBD2 matches 13 bases. Germline trimming cut 4 bases from V and 5 bases from J; bases unmatched to any gene: 4. This CDR3 comprises 15 residues. Germline V CDR1 and CDR2: LGHNA, YNFKEQ.

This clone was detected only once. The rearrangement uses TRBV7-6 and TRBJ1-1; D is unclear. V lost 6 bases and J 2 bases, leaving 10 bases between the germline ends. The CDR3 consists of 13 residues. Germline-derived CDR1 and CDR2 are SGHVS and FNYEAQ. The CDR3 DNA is TGTGCCAGCAGATATAACAGAAACACTGAAGCTTTCTTT. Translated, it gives CASRYNRNTEAFF.

The CDR3 is CASSQGQAYYGYTF. As DNA, the CDR3 is TGTGCCAGCAGCCAAGGACAGGCTTACTATGGCTACACCTTC. J is TRBJ1-2 and V is TRBV14; tentatively, D is TRBD1 (6 bases). Germline V gene sequence: CDR1 SGHDN, CDR2 FVKESK. Deletions cut 1 base from V and 3 bases from J, with 9 bases between. The CDR3 spans 14 residues. Using reference TRBV14 and TRBJ1-2 for the parts outside the CDR3, the full variable domain is EAGVTQFPSHSVIEKGQTVTLRCDPISGHDNLYWYRRVMGKEIKFLLHFVKESKQDESGMPNNRFLAERTGGTYSTLKVQPAELEDSGVYFCASSQGQAYYGYTFGSGTRLTVV.

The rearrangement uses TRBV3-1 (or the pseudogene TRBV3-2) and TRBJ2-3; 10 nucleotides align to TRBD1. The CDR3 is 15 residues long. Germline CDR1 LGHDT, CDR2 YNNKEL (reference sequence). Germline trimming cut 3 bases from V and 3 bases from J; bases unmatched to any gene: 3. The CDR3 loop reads CASSQGDRGTDTQYF. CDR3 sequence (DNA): TGTGCCAGCAGCCAGGGGGACAGGGGAACAGATACGCAGTATTTT.

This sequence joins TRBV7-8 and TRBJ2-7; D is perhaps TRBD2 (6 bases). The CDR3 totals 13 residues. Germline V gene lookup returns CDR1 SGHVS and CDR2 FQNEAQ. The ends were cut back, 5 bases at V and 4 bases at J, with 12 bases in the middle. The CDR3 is CASSPGLLYEQYF. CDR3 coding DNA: TGTGCCAGCAGCCCGGGACTGTTATACGAGCAGTACTTC.

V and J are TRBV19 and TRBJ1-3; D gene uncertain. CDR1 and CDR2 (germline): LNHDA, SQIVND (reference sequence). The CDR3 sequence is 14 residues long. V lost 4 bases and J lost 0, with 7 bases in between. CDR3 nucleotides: TGTGCCAGTAGTAAAGCGGGCTCTGGAAACACCATATATTTT. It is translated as CASSKAGSGNTIYF.

The CDR3 nucleotides read TGTGCCAGCAGCTCAGGGGACACTGAAGCTTTCTTT. This encodes CASSSGDTEAFF. This chain links TRBV5-6 with TRBJ1-1, with D possibly being TRBD1 (6 bases). Trimming left V 3 bases short and J 3 bases short, with 6 bases between. Germline lookup yields CDR1 SGHDT and CDR2 YYEEEE. This CDR3 spans 12 amino acids.

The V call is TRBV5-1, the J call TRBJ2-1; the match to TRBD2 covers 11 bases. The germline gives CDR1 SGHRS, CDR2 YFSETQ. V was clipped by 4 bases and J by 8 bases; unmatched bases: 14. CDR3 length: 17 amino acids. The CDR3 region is CASSLTQLAGAPYEQFF. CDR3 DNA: TGCGCCAGCAGCCTTACTCAACTAGCGGGAGCGCCATATGAGCAGTTCTTC.